The clone carrying this TCR beta chain was detected ten times or more. The antigen is unknown. Germline V CDR1 and CDR2: MNHNS, SASEGT. Germline trimming cut 7 bases from V and 4 bases from J; bases unmatched to any gene: 7. The CDR3 consists of 16 residues. Using its own MiXCR run on the reads, TCRdb lists one record per CDR3 protein. The profile covers under 350,000 distinct CDR3 sequences, with more than 9% appearing a single time and about 4.5% taken by the ten largest. The data originate from a study of T cell repertoires in cytomegalovirus infection. Study-wide results and limits: HLA-C-restricted CMV-specific TCR beta clonotypes were dominant in the ex vivo response.

Input material: PBMCs. J is TRBJ2-2 and V is TRBV6-1; 12 bases align to TRBD2. The receptor's source is a human donor in good health (CMV status not recorded). Some clones in this sample may be carry-over from other donors' samples. CDR3 DNA: TGTGCCAGCACCCTAGCGGGAGGGCCGGTCACCGGGGAGCTGTTTTTT. Its translation: CASTLAGGPVTGELFF.